A selection of T cell receptor beta chains follows, all from one sample in a study of regulatory T cells in long-lasting Graves disease. TCRdb re-called the multiplex PCR reads with MiXCR, one entry per CDR3 protein. The sample lists hundreds of thousands of distinct CDR3 sequences, around 20% occurring once. The specimen comprised peripheral blood mononuclear cells (PBMCs), sampled when the disease was refractory, from a patient treated with antithyroid drugs. The receptor source for this set is a female donor with Graves disease. Both conserved end residues are part of each CDR3. The order of the fields is CDR3 protein, J gene, V gene, CDR3 length.

CDR3aa: CASSSGSGDTGELFF
j_gene: TRBJ2-2
v_gene: TRBV5-1
len: 15

CDR3aa: CASRGPKQGSSGNTIYF
j_gene: TRBJ1-3
v_gene: TRBV2
len: 17

CDR3aa: CASSYSSLRDRGNTIYF
j_gene: TRBJ1-3
v_gene: TRBV6-9
len: 17

CDR3aa: CSARPPSRYEQYF
j_gene: TRBJ2-7
v_gene: TRBV20-1
len: 13

CDR3aa: CASSKDGRGDQPQHF
j_gene: TRBJ1-5
v_gene: TRBV19
len: 15

CDR3aa: CASSQDETFYEQYF
j_gene: TRBJ2-7
v_gene: TRBV3-1
len: 14

CDR3aa: CASSRVRGTGELFF
j_gene: TRBJ2-2
v_gene: TRBV3-1
len: 14

CDR3aa: CATTATNRGAKNIQYF
j_gene: TRBJ2-4
v_gene: TRBV19
len: 16

CDR3aa: CSARDSRGHSYEQYF
j_gene: TRBJ2-7
v_gene: TRBV20-1
len: 15

CDR3aa: CASSEYTGGGEKLFF
j_gene: TRBJ1-4
v_gene: TRBV25-1
len: 15

CDR3aa: CASSQDWAGGSPLHF
j_gene: TRBJ1-6
v_gene: TRBV4-1
len: 15

CDR3aa: CATSRPGQGDYEQYF
j_gene: TRBJ2-7
v_gene: TRBV15
len: 15

CDR3aa: CASSYSPGQGADYGYTF
j_gene: TRBJ1-2
v_gene: TRBV5-6
len: 17

CDR3aa: CASSFSYNGMNTEAFF
j_gene: TRBJ1-1
v_gene: TRBV28
len: 16

CDR3aa: CASSPYPPQINQPQHF
j_gene: TRBJ1-5
v_gene: TRBV27
len: 16

CDR3aa: CASSQGTDTEAFF
j_gene: TRBJ1-1
v_gene: TRBV3-1
len: 13

CDR3aa: CASTPGIRSTDTQYF
j_gene: TRBJ2-3
v_gene: TRBV12-3/TRBV12-4
len: 15

CDR3aa: CASSSWGLAGGEETQYF
j_gene: TRBJ2-5
v_gene: TRBV28
len: 17

CDR3aa: CSAPRQGETYEQYF
j_gene: TRBJ2-7
v_gene: TRBV20-1
len: 14

CDR3aa: CASKGTSGTSAGELFF
j_gene: TRBJ2-2
v_gene: TRBV6-1
len: 16

CDR3aa: CASSITGGDTEAFF
j_gene: TRBJ1-1
v_gene: TRBV6-1
len: 14

CDR3aa: CASSHTERSGREQETQYF
j_gene: TRBJ2-5
v_gene: TRBV4-1
len: 18

CDR3aa: CSANREYHTGELFF
j_gene: TRBJ2-2
v_gene: TRBV20-1
len: 14

CDR3aa: CATSRDGREWDGYTF
j_gene: TRBJ1-2
v_gene: TRBV15
len: 15

CDR3aa: CASSLASNSPLHF
j_gene: TRBJ1-6
v_gene: TRBV11-2
len: 13

CDR3aa: CASRKLAGESYEQYF
j_gene: TRBJ2-7
v_gene: TRBV6-1
len: 15

CDR3aa: CSAEEGEKLFF
j_gene: TRBJ1-4
v_gene: TRBV20-1
len: 11

CDR3aa: CASTSVGGQGGETQYF
j_gene: TRBJ2-5
v_gene: TRBV6-1
len: 16

CDR3aa: CSASSLGVTEALF
j_gene: TRBJ1-1
v_gene: TRBV20-1
len: 13

CDR3aa: CASSIGARETGELFF
j_gene: TRBJ2-2
v_gene: TRBV28
len: 15

CDR3aa: CASGQRGWTYEQYF
j_gene: TRBJ2-7
v_gene: TRBV12-3/TRBV12-4
len: 14

CDR3aa: CASSIGTSSSTDTQYF
j_gene: TRBJ2-3
v_gene: TRBV5-1
len: 16

CDR3aa: CASSPPANYGYTF
j_gene: TRBJ1-2
v_gene: TRBV28
len: 13

CDR3aa: CASSYSGKYQETQYF
j_gene: TRBJ2-5
v_gene: TRBV6-5
len: 15

CDR3aa: CASSDFDTQYF
j_gene: TRBJ2-3
v_gene: TRBV2
len: 11

CDR3aa: CASSQFSLSEQYF
j_gene: TRBJ2-7
v_gene: TRBV16
len: 13

CDR3aa: CASNQGTDGETQYF
j_gene: TRBJ2-5
v_gene: TRBV19
len: 14

CDR3aa: CASSFDGTTNYGYTF
j_gene: TRBJ1-2
v_gene: TRBV7-2
len: 15

CDR3aa: CASSSPLVDYEQYF
j_gene: TRBJ2-7
v_gene: TRBV11-2
len: 14

CDR3aa: CASSWVRDRGQGELFF
j_gene: TRBJ2-2
v_gene: TRBV7-8
len: 16